This T cell receptor beta chain was recovered during a study of T cells in Graves' hyperthyroidism and ophthalmopathy. The source material, RNA transcripts, was used to amplify TCR beta CDR3 regions. A set of HTBI primers served as the primers for a first-round RT-PCR of the TCR CDR3. One entry per CDR3 protein results from TCRdb running MiXCR on the multiplex PCR reads. The sample yields 500,000 to 650,000 distinct CDR3 sequences, approximately 20% seen once. This clonotype was detected only a few times. This CDR3 is built from 14 residues. In germline, CDR1 is MNHEY, CDR2 SMNVEV (reference sequence). V lost 5 bases to trimming and J lost 1 base, with 12 bases between them.

Sequenced sample: blood. The chain couples TRBV27 to TRBJ2-7; a possible D gene is TRBD2 (6 bases). This sequence originates from a man aged 35 to 55 with Graves' ophthalmopathy. DNA for the CDR3: TGTGCCAGCAGTATTAAGAGCGGGTCCTACGAGCAGTACTTC. This sequence encodes CASSIKSGSYEQYF.